This T cell receptor beta chain was profiled in a study of blood T cell repertoires in COVID-19. Per the germline V gene, CDR1 is SGDLS and CDR2 is YYNGEE. V trimming: 0 bases; J trimming: 5 bases; junction bases outside the gene matches: 2. The CDR3 contains 15 residues. Source study methods: The assay estimated nucleated cells by amplifying reference gene primers. Sequencing was performed with immunoSEQ multiplex PCR; in TCRdb, only in-frame clones are kept and a portion is missing. That table is the source of V, J and clone size, and D and trimming were worked out from the DNA. The data contain about 130,000 clones, 80% to 85% of them singletons.

The sequenced sample was PBMCs or T cells enriched from blood (not recorded which). V is TRBV9 and J is TRBJ2-1; TRBD1 matches 10 bases. The receptor comes from a man aged 25-40 years who had recovered from COVID-19. CDR3 loop: CASSVVGTGDNEQFF. The CDR3, as DNA: TGTGCCAGCAGCGTAGTTGGGACAGGGGACAATGAGCAGTTCTTC.